This T cell receptor (beta chain) was retrieved from a study of cytomegalovirus exposure and HLA in healthy donors. Study findings and constraints: Later work found that TCR association rates differed between HLA loci; DRB1 had the most and HLA-C the fewest. Immune exposure information comprised only CMV serostatus.

The CDR3 covers 15 residues. Germline V lookup: CDR1 KGHSH, CDR2 LQKENI. Trimming pared 7 bases from V and 7 bases from J, leaving 22 bases between. A word on this clone: The antigen remains unidentified.

13 Jbeta primers and 60 Vbeta primers were used for the PCR. Generated by immunoSEQ multiplex PCR, the TCRdb table keeps only in-frame clones and is missing some. This sample carries tens of thousands of clones, with about 0.5% going to the ten biggest clones. The chain carries TRBV18 and TRBJ1-2; possibly TRBD1 for D (5 bases). The sample consisted of PBMCs. The sequence derives from a man between 50 and 59 years old in good health and CMV-seronegative. CDR3 sequence (DNA): TGTGCCAGCTTTCCAGGGCCTCTATTTAAGATTGGCTACACCTTC. Protein: CASFPGPLFKIGYTF.